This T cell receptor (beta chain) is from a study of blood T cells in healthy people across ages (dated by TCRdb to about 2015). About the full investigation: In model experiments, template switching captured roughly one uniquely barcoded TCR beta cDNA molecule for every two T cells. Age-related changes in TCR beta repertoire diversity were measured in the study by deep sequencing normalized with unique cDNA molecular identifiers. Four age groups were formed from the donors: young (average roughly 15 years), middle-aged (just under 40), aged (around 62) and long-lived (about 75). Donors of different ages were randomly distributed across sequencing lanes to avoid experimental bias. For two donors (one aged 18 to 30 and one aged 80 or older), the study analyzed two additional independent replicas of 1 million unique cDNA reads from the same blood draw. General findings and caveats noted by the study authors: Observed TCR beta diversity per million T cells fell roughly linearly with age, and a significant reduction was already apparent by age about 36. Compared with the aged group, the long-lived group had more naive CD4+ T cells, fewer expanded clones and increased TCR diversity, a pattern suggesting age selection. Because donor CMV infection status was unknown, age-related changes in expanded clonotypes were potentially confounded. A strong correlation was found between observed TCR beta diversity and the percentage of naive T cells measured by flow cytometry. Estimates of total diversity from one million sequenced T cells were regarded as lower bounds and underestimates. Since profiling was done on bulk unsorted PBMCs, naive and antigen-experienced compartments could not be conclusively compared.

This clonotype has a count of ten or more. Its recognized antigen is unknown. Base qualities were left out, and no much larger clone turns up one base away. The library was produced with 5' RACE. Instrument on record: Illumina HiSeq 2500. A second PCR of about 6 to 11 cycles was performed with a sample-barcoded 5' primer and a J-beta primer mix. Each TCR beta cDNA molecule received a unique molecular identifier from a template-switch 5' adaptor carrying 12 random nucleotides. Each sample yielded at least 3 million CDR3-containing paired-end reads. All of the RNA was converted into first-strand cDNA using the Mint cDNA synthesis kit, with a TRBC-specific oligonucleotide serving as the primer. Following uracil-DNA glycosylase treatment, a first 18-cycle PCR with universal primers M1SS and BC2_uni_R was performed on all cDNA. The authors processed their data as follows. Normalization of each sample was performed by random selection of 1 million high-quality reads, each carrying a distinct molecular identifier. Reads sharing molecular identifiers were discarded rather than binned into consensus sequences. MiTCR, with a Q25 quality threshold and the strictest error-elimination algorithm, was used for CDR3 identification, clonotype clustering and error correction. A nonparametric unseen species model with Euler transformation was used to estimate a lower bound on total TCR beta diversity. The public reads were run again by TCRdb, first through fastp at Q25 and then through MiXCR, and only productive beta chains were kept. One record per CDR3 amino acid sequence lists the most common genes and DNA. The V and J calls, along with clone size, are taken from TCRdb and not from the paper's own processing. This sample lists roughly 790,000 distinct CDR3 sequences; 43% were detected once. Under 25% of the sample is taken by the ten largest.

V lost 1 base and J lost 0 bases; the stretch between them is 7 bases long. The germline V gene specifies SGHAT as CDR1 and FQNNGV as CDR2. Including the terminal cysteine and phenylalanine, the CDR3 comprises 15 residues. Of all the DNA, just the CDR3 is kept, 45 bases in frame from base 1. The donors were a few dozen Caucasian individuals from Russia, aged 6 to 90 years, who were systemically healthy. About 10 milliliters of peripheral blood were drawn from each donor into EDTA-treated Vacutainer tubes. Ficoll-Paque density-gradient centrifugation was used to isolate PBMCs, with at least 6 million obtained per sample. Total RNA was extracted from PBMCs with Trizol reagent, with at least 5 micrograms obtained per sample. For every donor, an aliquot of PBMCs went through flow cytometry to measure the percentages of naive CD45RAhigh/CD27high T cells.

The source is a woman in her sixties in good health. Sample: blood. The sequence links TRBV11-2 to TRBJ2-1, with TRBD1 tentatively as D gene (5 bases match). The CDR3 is CASSLGGLSYNEQFF. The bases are TGTGCCAGCAGCTTAGGGGGCCTCTCCTACAATGAGCAGTTCTTC.